One sample yielded the 7 T cell receptor beta chains listed below, sequenced in a study of blood T cell repertoires in COVID-19 (dated by TCRdb to the early 2020s). Library preparation employed the immunoSEQ multiplex PCR assay. TCRdb obtained this table from immuneACCESS and retained in-frame rearrangements with V and J assigned. These tables miss some clones; where compared with another copy, unresolved V genes account for less than half of the shortfall, and the remainder is unexplained. The sample records about 150,000 clones, roughly 80% of which are singletons. The ten biggest clones cover over 25% of the sample. Sequenced input: peripheral blood. The receptors stem from a woman in her sixties or seventies with acute or convalescent COVID-19.

This chain joins TRBV6-4 and TRBJ2-1; possibly TRBD2 for D (5 bases). This CDR3 is 15 amino acids long. V was shortened by 0 bases and J by 0 bases, with 6 bases between the two germline ends. CDR1 and CDR2 from the germline V gene are MRHNA and SNTAGT. CDR3: CASSDSSGSYNEQFF. CDR3 bases: TGTGCCAGCAGTGACTCGAGCGGCTCCTACAATGAGCAGTTCTTC.

Ten or more counts support this clone. The chain has TRBV5-1 and TRBJ1-1, with D hard to call. This CDR3 has 15 amino acids. Per the germline V gene, CDR1 is SGHRS and CDR2 is YFSETQ. V lost 4 bases and J lost 1, with 14 bases in between. CDR3 region: CASSPRPTANTEAFF. DNA for the CDR3: TGCGCCAGCAGCCCGCGACCTACAGCGAACACTGAAGCTTTCTTT. The whole variable domain, filled in from reference TRBV5-1 and TRBJ1-1, reads KAGVTQTPRYLIKTRGQQVTLSCSPISGHRSVSWYQQTPGQGLQFLFEYFSETQRNKGNFPGRFSGRQFSNSRSEMNVSTLELGDSALYLCASSPRPTANTEAFFGQGTRLTVV.

This chain uses TRBV10-1 with TRBJ2-7, with D possibly TRBD1 on 5 matching bases. This CDR3 contains 12 residues. V lost 6 bases, J lost 1 base, and 7 bases lay in between. Germline V gene data show CDR1 as WNHNN and CDR2 as SYGVQD (reference sequence). CDR3 residues: CASRDKSYEQYF. CDR3 nucleotide sequence: TGCGCCAGCAGGGACAAGTCCTACGAGCAGTACTTC.

The CDR3 protein is CASSPITGVEKLFF. DNA for the CDR3: TGTGCCAGCAGCCCCATCACGGGGGTTGAAAAACTGTTTTTT. The J gene is TRBJ1-4, the V gene TRBV5-8, with D possibly TRBD1 on 5 matching bases. The V end lost 4 bases, the J end lost 7 bases, and 14 bases lay between the germline ends. The CDR3 runs 14 residues. Germline V gives CDR1 SGHTS, CDR2 YDEGEE.

This clone was recorded once. This sequence joins TRBV3-1 (or the pseudogene TRBV3-2) and TRBJ1-1; no clear D. This CDR3 is built from 12 residues. The ends were cut back, 3 bases at V and 6 bases at J, with 8 bases in the middle. CDR1 is LGHDT and CDR2 is YNNKEL in the germline V gene (reference sequence). The CDR3 nucleotides are TGTGCCAGCAGCCACAGACATTCTGAAGCTTTCTTT. This translates into CASSHRHSEAFF.

This chain connects TRBV10-3 to TRBJ1-6; tentative D call: TRBD1 (6 bases). This CDR3 contains 17 residues. Per germline, CDR1 ENHRY and CDR2 SYGVKD. Trimming took 3 bases from V and 0 from J, leaving 12 bases between them. The CDR3 sequence: CAISEQGLSSYNSPLHF. In DNA, the CDR3 is TGTGCCATCAGTGAACAGGGATTGAGCTCCTATAATTCACCCCTCCACTTT.

V usage is TRBV15 and J usage is TRBJ1-1; D call uncertain. Germline loops: CDR1 LNHNV, CDR2 YYDKDF (reference sequence). V lost 0 bases to trimming and J lost 1 base, with 6 bases between them. The CDR3 covers 14 residues. The CDR3 sequence: CATSRDRRNTEAFF. The CDR3 DNA reads as TGTGCCACCAGCAGAGATCGTAGGAACACTGAAGCTTTCTTT.